What follows are 15 T cell receptor beta chains derived from one specimen sequenced in a study of cytomegalovirus exposure and HLA in healthy donors (dated 2017 in TCRdb). Library method: the immunoSEQ multiplex PCR assay. The multiplex PCR relied on a mix of 60 forward primers for TCR Vbeta segments and 13 reverse primers for TCR Jbeta segments. The immuneACCESS repertoire file appears here via TCRdb, limited to in-frame rearrangements. These files lack a portion of the clones; in checked studies, under half of the deficit traces to unresolved V genes, and the cause of the others is not known. The sample has some 150,000 clones on record, around 75% of them singletons. The ten largest clonotypes hold approximately 1.6% of the sample. Sequencing input: PBMCs. The origin of the receptors is a woman in her 30s in good health and CMV-seronegative.

This chain connects TRBV5-1 to TRBJ2-1; tentative D call: TRBD1 (11 bases). This CDR3 region has 21 residues. Germline loops: CDR1 SGHRS, CDR2 YFSETQ. Trimming removed 1 base from V and 6 bases from J, with 32 bases in between. DNA of the CDR3: TGCGCCAGCAGCTTGCTCCGGTGGGACAGGGGGTCAGCGGGAGGGCCCAATGAGCAGTTCTTC. This encodes CASSLLRWDRGSAGGPNEQFF.

This clone appeared a few times. The chain couples TRBV29-1 to TRBJ1-2; no clear D gene. The V and J ends lost 3 bases and 1 base respectively, with 12 bases between them. Looked up from germline, CDR1 is SQVTM and CDR2 is ANQGSEA. The CDR3 covers 14 residues. CDR3 DNA: TGCAGCGTTGATCCAGAAGTTATTAACTATGGCTACACCTTC. This sequence encodes CSVDPEVINYGYTF.

As to this clone: The same CDR3 is also encoded by other DNA sequences in this sample. In nucleotides, the CDR3 is TGTGCCAGCAGCTTGACAGGAAGCTATGGCTACACCTTC. This sequence encodes CASSLTGSYGYTF. The genes are TRBV5-4 and TRBJ1-2, with D tentatively TRBD1 (5 bases). V dropped 1 base and J dropped 4 bases, with 8 bases sitting between them. CDR1 is SGHNT, CDR2 YYREEE, per germline (reference sequence). The CDR3 extends over 13 amino acids.

Details on this clone: In the same sample, other DNA sequences code for this CDR3. J is TRBJ1-2 and V is TRBV5-1; TRBD1 is a possible D gene (6 bases). V gave up 1 base and J gave up 3 bases, with 7 bases separating them. The CDR3 has 13 amino acids. Per germline, CDR1 SGHRS and CDR2 YFSETQ. CDR3 sequence: CASSLSGDYGYTF. The CDR3 coding sequence is TGCGCCAGCAGCTTGTCAGGGGACTATGGCTACACCTTC. Using reference TRBV5-1 and TRBJ1-2 for the parts outside the CDR3, the full variable domain is KAGVTQTPRYLIKTRGQQVTLSCSPISGHRSVSWYQQTPGQGLQFLFEYFSETQRNKGNFPGRFSGRQFSNSRSEMNVSTLELGDSALYLCASSLSGDYGYTFGSGTRLTVV.

J is TRBJ2-1 and V is TRBV7-3; TRBD1 aligns across 9 bases. J was trimmed by 6 bases and V by 10 bases; bases with no gene match: 13. The CDR3 runs to 15 residues. Looked up from germline, CDR1 is SGHTA and CDR2 is FQGTGA. Here the CDR3 reads CATRRGTGTANEQFF. The CDR3 nucleotides are TGTGCCACCCGCAGGGGGACAGGGACCGCCAATGAGCAGTTCTTC.

The chain couples TRBV5-4 to TRBJ2-6; D uncertain. The CDR3 is 15 amino acids. V was trimmed by 1 base and J by 1 base, leaving 6 bases between them. Germline V lookup: CDR1 SGHNT, CDR2 YYREEE (reference sequence). The CDR3 coding sequence is TGTGCCAGCAGCTTGTCCGCGTCTGGGGCCAACGTCCTGACTTTC. This gives the protein CASSLSASGANVLTF.

The genes are TRBV6-1 and TRBJ2-3; 8 bases align to TRBD2. With 0 bases clipped from V and 3 bases from J, the junction kept 5 bases outside the gene matches. CDR3 size: 16 residues. Germline values: CDR1 MNHNS, CDR2 SASEGT. CDR3 nucleotide sequence: TGTGCCAGCAGTGAAGCGGATACGGGAGGGACAGATACGCAGTATTTT. Its translation: CASSEADTGGTDTQYF.

The V call is TRBV6-1, the J call TRBJ1-5, with D unclear. The germline CDR1 and CDR2 sequences are MNHNS and SASEGT. Trimming stripped 10 bases from V and 0 bases from J, with 16 bases between. The CDR3 runs to 15 residues. CDR3 region: CATRGSQTSNQPQHF. As DNA, the CDR3 is TGTGCCACAAGAGGTAGTCAGACTAGCAATCAGCCCCAGCATTTT.

The chain employs TRBV2 and TRBJ1-1; D is possibly TRBD1 (5 bases). The CDR3 length is 15 residues. Germline values: CDR1 SNHLY, CDR2 FYNNEI. V was cut by 8 bases and J by 4 bases, with 20 bases left in between. The CDR3 region has the DNA TGTGCCAGCTCAGGGAAGGCAGAAAAGGGCACTGAAGCTTTCTTT. As protein: CASSGKAEKGTEAFF.

This clone was recorded once. The chain links TRBV6-1 to TRBJ2-3, with 11 nucleotides matching TRBD2. The junction had 3 bases not matched to a gene; V was cut back by 3 bases and J by 4 bases. The V gene's germline CDR1 is MNHNS and CDR2 SASEGT. The CDR3 length is 15 residues. The CDR3 DNA reads as TGTGCCAGCAGTGACCTAGCGGGGGGTTCAGATACGCAGTATTTT. Amino acid sequence: CASSDLAGGSDTQYF.

The genes are TRBV11-2 and TRBJ2-2, with 11 nucleotides matching TRBD2. The V and J ends lost 6 bases and 5 bases, in that order; junction bases with no gene match: 17. CDR3 length equals 19 residues. Looked up from germline, CDR1 is SGHAT and CDR2 is FQNNGV. The CDR3 protein is CASSSIRDSGRAWTGELFF. The CDR3 DNA is TGTGCCAGCAGTTCTATTAGGGATAGCGGGAGGGCCTGGACCGGGGAGCTGTTTTTT.

V and J are TRBV7-9 and TRBJ2-7, with 7 bases fitting TRBD1. This CDR3 comprises 13 residues. J gave up 4 bases and V 3 bases, and 3 bases lay outside the gene matches. Per the germline V gene, CDR1 is SEHNR and CDR2 is FQNEAQ (reference sequence). CDR3 nucleotide sequence: TGTGCCAGCAGCTTCGGGACAGCTTACGAGCAGTACGTC. Residues: CASSFGTAYEQYV.

The V call is TRBV2, the J call TRBJ1-2; maybe TRBD1 (6 bases). Trimming removed 6 bases from V and 3 bases from J, with 11 bases in between. Germline CDR1 is SNHLY and CDR2 is FYNNEI. The CDR3 totals 13 residues. CDR3 nucleotides: TGTGCCAGCAGCCGGGGGGGCTACTATGGCTACACCTTC. Translated, it gives CASSRGGYYGYTF.

The V gene is TRBV28, the J gene TRBJ2-7, with a possible D match to TRBD1 (5 bases). Germline V gene data show CDR1 as MDHEN and CDR2 as SYDVKM. V gave up 8 bases and J gave up 3 bases, with 14 bases separating them. This CDR3 spans 13 amino acids. CDR3 coding DNA: TGTGCCAGCTGGAGCAGGACACACTACGAGCAGTACTTC. Amino acids: CASWSRTHYEQYF.

The DNA for the CDR3 is TGCGCCAGCAGCTTAATTCCGGGGTCTGGAAACACCATATATTTT. It yields the protein CASSLIPGSGNTIYF. The chain couples TRBV5-1 to TRBJ1-3; D remains unclear. The CDR3 extends over 15 amino acids. Between the trimmed V and J ends, which lost 2 bases and 1 base, there was a span of 10 bases. The germline CDR1 and CDR2 sequences are SGHRS and YFSETQ.